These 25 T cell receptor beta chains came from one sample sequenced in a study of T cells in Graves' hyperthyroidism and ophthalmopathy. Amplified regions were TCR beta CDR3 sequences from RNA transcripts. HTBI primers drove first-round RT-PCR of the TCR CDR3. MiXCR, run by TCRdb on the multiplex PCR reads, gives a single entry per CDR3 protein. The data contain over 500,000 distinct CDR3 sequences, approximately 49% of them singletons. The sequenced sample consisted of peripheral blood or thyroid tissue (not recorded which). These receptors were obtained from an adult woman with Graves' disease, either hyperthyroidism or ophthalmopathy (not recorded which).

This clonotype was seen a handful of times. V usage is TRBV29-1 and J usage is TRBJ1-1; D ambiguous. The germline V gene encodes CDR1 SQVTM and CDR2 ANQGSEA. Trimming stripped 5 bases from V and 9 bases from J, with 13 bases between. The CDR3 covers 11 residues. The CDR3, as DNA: TGCAGCGTTCATCGAGGGAATAAAGCTTTCTTT. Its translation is CSVHRGNKAFF.

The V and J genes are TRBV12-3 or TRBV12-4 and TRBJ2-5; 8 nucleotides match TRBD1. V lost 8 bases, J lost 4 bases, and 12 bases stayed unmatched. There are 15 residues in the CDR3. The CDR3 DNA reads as TGTGCCAGCCGTGACCTCGGACAGGGAGGAGAGACCCAGTACTTC. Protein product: CASRDLGQGGETQYF.

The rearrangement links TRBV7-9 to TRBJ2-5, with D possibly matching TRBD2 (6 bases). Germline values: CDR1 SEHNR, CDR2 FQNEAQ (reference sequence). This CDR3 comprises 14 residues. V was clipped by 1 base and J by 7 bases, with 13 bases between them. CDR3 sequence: CASSLGPGEGTQYF. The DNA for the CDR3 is TGTGCCAGCAGCTTAGGCCCGGGAGAAGGGACCCAGTACTTC.

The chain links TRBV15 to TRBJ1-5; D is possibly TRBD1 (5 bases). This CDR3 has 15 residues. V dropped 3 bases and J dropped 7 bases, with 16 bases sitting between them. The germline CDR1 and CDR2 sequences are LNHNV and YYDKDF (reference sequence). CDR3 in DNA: TGTGCCACCAGCAGGAACAGAGGGACTATGCAGCCCCAGCATTTT. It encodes CATSRNRGTMQPQHF.

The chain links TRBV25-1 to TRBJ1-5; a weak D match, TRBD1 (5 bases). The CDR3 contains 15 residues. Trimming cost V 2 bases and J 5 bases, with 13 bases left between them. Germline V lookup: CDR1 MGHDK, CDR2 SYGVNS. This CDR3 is CASSEDGAGDQPQHF. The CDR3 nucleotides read TGTGCCAGCAGTGAAGACGGGGCAGGAGATCAGCCCCAGCATTTT.

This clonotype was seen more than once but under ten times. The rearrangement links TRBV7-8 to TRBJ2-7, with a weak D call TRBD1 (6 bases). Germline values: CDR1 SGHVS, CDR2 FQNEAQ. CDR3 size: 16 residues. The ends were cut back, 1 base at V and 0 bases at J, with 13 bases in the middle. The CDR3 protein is CASSLGGLDSSYEQYF. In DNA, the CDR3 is TGTGCCAGCAGCTTAGGTGGGTTGGACAGCTCCTACGAGCAGTACTTC.

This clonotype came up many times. CDR3: CSARRLAAQETQYF. For the CDR3, the DNA is TGCAGTGCTAGAAGACTAGCGGCCCAAGAGACCCAGTACTTC. The rearrangement links TRBV20-1 to TRBJ2-5; 9 nucleotides agree with TRBD2. The CDR3 sequence is 14 residues long. Per the germline V gene, CDR1 is DFQATT and CDR2 is SNEGSKA (reference sequence). The V segment lost 2 bases and the J segment 1 base; nucleotides outside the gene matches: 2.

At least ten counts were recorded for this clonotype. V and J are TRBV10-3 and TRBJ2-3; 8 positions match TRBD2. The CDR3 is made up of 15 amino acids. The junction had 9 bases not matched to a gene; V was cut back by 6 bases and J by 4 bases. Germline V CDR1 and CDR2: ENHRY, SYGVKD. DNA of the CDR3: TGTGCCATCAGCAATAAAAGCGGGAGCGCAGATACGCAGTATTTT. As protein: CAISNKSGSADTQYF.

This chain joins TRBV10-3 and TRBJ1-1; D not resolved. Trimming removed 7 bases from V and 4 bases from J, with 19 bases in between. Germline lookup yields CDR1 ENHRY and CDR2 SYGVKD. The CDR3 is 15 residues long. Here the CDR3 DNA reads TGTGCCATCACCCAGTACAGCTCCTTGGGCACTGAAGCTTTCTTT. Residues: CAITQYSSLGTEAFF.

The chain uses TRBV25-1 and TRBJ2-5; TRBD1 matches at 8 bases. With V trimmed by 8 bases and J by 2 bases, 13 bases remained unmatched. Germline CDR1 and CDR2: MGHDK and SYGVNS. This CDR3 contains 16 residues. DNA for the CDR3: TGTGCCAGCCAAGTCGTTACCGGGACAGGACAAGAGACCCAGTACTTC. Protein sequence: CASQVVTGTGQETQYF.

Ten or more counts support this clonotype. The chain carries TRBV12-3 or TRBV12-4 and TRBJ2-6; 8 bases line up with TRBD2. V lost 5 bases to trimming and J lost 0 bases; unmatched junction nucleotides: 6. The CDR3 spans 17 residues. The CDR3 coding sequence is TGTGCCAGCAGTCGACTAGCGCATAGCTCTGGGGCCAACGTCCTGACTTTC. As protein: CASSRLAHSSGANVLTF.

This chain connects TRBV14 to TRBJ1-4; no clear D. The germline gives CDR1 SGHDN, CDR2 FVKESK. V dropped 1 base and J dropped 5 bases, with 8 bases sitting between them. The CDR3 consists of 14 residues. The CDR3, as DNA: TGTGCCAGCAGCCAAGTTGGAAGAAATGAAAAACTGTTTTTT. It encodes CASSQVGRNEKLFF.

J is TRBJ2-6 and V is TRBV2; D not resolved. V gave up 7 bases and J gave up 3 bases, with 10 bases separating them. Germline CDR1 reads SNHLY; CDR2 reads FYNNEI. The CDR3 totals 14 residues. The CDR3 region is CASTAMVGANVLTF. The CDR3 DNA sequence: TGTGCCAGCACCGCGATGGTTGGGGCCAACGTCCTGACTTTC. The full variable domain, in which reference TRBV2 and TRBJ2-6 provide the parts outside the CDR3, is EPEVTQTPSHQVTQMGQEVILRCVPISNHLYFYWYRQILGQKVEFLVSFYNNEISEKSEIFDDQFSVERPDGSNFTLKIRSTKLEDSAMYFCASTAMVGANVLTFGAGSRLTVL.

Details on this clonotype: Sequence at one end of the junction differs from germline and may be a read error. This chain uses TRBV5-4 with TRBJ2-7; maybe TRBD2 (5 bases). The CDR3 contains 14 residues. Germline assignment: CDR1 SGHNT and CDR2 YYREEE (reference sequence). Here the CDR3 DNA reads TGTGCCGGCAGCCGCCCTGACGGGACCTACGAGCAGTACTTC. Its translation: CAGSRPDGTYEQYF. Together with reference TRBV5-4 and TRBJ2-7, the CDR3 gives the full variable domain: ETGVTQSPTHLIKTRGQQVTLRCSSQSGHNTVSWYQQALGQGPQFIFQYYREEENGRGNFPPRFSGLQFPNYSSELNVNALELDDSALYLCAGSRPDGTYEQYFGPGTRLTVT.

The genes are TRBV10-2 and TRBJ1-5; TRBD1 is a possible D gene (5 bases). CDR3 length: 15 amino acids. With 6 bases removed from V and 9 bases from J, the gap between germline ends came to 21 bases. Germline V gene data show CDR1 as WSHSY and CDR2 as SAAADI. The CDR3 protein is CASRPTVTGISPQHF. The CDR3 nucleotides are TGCGCCAGCAGGCCGACAGTAACTGGGATCTCGCCCCAGCATTTT.

The CDR3 loop is CASNVGDYGYTF. CDR3 nucleotide sequence: TGTGCCAGCAACGTGGGGGACTATGGCTACACCTTC. The V and J genes are TRBV28 and TRBJ1-2, with a weak D call TRBD1 (5 bases). The CDR3 has 12 amino acids. Trimming stripped 7 bases from V and 3 bases from J, with 9 bases between. Germline-derived CDR1 and CDR2 are MDHEN and SYDVKM.

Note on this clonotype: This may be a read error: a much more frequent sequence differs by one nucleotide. CDR3 in DNA: TGTGCCAGCAAGGGCTTTCAACCCTATAATTCACCCCTCCACTTT. This translates into CASKGFQPYNSPLHF. The chain couples TRBV7-9 to TRBJ1-6; D is unresolved. Germline-derived CDR1 and CDR2 are SEHNR and FQNEAQ (reference sequence). Trimming left V 7 bases short and J 2 bases short, with 12 bases between. The CDR3 extends over 15 amino acids.

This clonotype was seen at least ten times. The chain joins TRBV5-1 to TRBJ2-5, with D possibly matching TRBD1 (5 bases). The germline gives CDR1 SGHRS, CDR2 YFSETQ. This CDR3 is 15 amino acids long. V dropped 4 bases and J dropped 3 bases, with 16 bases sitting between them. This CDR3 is CASSVAGQRKETQYF. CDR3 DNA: TGCGCCAGCAGCGTGGCAGGGCAACGCAAAGAGACCCAGTACTTC.

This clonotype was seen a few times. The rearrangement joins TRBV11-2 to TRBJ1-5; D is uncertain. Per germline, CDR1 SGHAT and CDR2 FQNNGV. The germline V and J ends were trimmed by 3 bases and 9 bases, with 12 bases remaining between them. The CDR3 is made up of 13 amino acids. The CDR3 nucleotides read TGTGCCAGCAGCTTGGGCCCGATGGGGCCCCAGCATTTT. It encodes CASSLGPMGPQHF.

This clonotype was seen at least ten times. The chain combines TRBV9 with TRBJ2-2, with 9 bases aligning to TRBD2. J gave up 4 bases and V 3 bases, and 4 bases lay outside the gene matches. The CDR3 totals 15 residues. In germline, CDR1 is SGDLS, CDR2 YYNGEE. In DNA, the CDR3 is TGTGCCAGCAGCGCCGGGACTAGCCGCACCGGGGAGCTGTTTTTT. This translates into CASSAGTSRTGELFF.

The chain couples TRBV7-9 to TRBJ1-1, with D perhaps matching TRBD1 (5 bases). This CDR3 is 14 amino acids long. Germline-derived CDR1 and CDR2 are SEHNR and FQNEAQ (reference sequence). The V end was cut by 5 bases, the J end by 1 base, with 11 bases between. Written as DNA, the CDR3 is TGTGCCAGCAGCCCACAGCAGGGGAACACTGAAGCTTTCTTT. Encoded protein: CASSPQQGNTEAFF.

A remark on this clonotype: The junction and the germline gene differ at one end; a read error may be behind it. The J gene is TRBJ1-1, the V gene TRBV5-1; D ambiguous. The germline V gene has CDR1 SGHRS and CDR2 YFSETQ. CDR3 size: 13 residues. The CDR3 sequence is CASGLGGNTEPFF. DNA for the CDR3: TGCGCCAGCGGCTTGGGCGGGAACACTGAACCTTTCTTT. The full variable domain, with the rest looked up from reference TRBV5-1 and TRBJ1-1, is KAGVTQTPRYLIKTRGQQVTLSCSPISGHRSVSWYQQTPGQGLQFLFEYFSETQRNKGNFPGRFSGRQFSNSRSEMNVSTLELGDSALYLCASGLGGNTEPFFGQGTRLTVV.

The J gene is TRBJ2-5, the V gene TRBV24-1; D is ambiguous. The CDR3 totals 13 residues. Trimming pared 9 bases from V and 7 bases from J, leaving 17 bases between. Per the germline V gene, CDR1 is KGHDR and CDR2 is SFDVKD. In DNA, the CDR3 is TGTGCCACCTCGGACGGCCGGATAGGGACCCAGTACTTC. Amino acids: CATSDGRIGTQYF.

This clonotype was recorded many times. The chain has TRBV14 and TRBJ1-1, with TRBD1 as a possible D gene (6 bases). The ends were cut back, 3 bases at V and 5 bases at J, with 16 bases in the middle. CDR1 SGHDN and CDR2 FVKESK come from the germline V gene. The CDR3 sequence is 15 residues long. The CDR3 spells CASSHLTGIRTEAFF. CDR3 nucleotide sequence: TGTGCCAGCAGCCACCTCACAGGGATCCGGACTGAAGCTTTCTTT.

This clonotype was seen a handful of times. The CDR3 spells CARTAVHYGYTF. The DNA of the CDR3 is TGTGCCAGGACCGCGGTCCACTATGGCTACACCTTC. V usage is TRBV19 and J usage is TRBJ1-2; D gene uncertain. The V and J ends lost 9 bases and 3 bases respectively, with 11 bases between them. This CDR3 contains 12 residues. Germline-derived CDR1 and CDR2 are LNHDA and SQIVND (reference sequence). Full variable domain (rest looked up from reference TRBV19 and TRBJ1-2): DGGITQSPKYLFRKEGQNVTLSCEQNLNHDAMYWYRQDPGQGLRLIYYSQIVNDFQKGDIAEGYSVSREKKESFPLTVTSAQKNPTAFYLCARTAVHYGYTFGSGTRLTVV.